This paragraph covers one TCR beta chain sequence. Its specificity is unknown. Sequencing targeted expressed TCRB transcripts, as all isolated RNA had been reverse transcribed. The data were produced by immunoSEQ multiplex PCR, yet TCRdb's version contains in-frame clones alone and is incomplete. This sample has about 400,000 clones; around 13% occur once, and the top ten carry 0.008% to 0.011%. This entry comes from a study of beta chain features in type 1 diabetes. Study conclusions and caveats: Shorter TCRB CDR3s, moderately but significantly so, were found in Type 1 diabetes patients in all four CD4+ subsets.

In germline, CDR1 is SGHNT, CDR2 YYREEE (reference sequence). The CDR3 loop spans 15 amino acids. V dropped 5 bases and J dropped 6 bases, with 21 bases sitting between them. V and J are TRBV5-4 and TRBJ2-7, with D perhaps TRBD1 (8 bases). The specimen was naive CD4+ T cells from blood. The TCR was taken from a woman aged 18-29 years with type 1 diabetes. In DNA form, the CDR3 reads TGTGCCAGCAGTCAAACCCCAGGGGGCGGGGGCGAGCAGTACTTC. Translating it yields CASSQTPGGGGEQYF.